This T cell receptor beta chain appears in the sequencing data of a study of cytomegalovirus exposure and HLA in healthy donors. Findings and limits, study-wide: In vitro work confirmed that three CMV-associated chains recognize CMV antigens. Another analysis was done later, and it associated 16,951 TCR beta sequences with HLA alleles at 0.05 false discovery rate. It was reported that the classifier diagnosed cytomegalovirus status with high specificity and sensitivity in both the original and validation cohorts.

On this clone itself: What it binds is not known.

This CDR3 contains 14 residues. Trimming removed 6 bases at V and 8 bases at J, with 21 bases between. Germline CDR1 reads SGDLS; CDR2 reads YYNGEE. Vbeta (60) and Jbeta (13) primers were used in the PCR. This table comes from immunoSEQ multiplex PCR, and its TCRdb copy is limited to in-frame clones, with some not included. The table lists over 100,000 clones, over 60% of them singletons. J is TRBJ2-7 and V is TRBV9; perhaps TRBD2 as D (6 bases). This clonotype originated in a woman aged 40 to 49 in good health and CMV-seropositive. Material for sequencing was PBMCs. In DNA, the CDR3 is TGTGCCAGCAATTCCGGGACTCCCGATGGGAAGCAGTACTTC. Translated, it gives CASNSGTPDGKQYF.